These 4 T cell receptor beta chains share one sample of origin, sequenced in a study of blood T cells in healthy people across ages. Sample-barcoded 5' priming and a J-beta primer mix drove a second PCR of 7 to 11 cycles. MiXCR was run by TCRdb on the 5' RACE reads, yielding one entry per CDR3 protein. The table has about 1.1 million distinct CDR3 sequences, roughly two fifths seen once. The sequenced sample consisted of blood. The receptors come from a young man in good health.

The chain recombines TRBV12-5 with TRBJ2-2; 10 bases line up with TRBD2. Germline lookup yields CDR1 LGHNT and CDR2 FRNRAP. CDR3 size: 17 residues. The V segment lost 2 bases and the J segment 2 bases; nucleotides outside the gene matches: 5. The DNA for the CDR3 is TGTGCTAGTGGTTTGCTGGGACTAGCGCCAAACACCGGGGAGCTGTTTTTT. Translating gives CASGLLGLAPNTGELFF.

This clonotype was counted at least ten times. J is TRBJ2-1 and V is TRBV7-6; no reliable D call. Germline lookup yields CDR1 SGHVS and CDR2 FNYEAQ. The CDR3 contains 21 residues. The V end was cut by 2 bases, the J end by 0 bases, with 26 bases between. CDR3 coding DNA: TGTGCCAGCAGCTTAAGGTTAACTACAATAGAGGCACCCACCTCCTACAATGAGCAGTTCTTC. It translates to CASSLRLTTIEAPTSYNEQFF.

This clonotype has a handful of counts. The chain carries TRBV7-2 and TRBJ1-4; D gene unclear. The CDR3 spans 12 residues. V lost 3 bases, J lost 11 bases, and 10 bases lay in between. CDR1 and CDR2 (germline): SGHTA, FQGNSA. This chain's CDR3 is CASSFSQRKLFF. The CDR3 region has the DNA TGTGCCAGCAGCTTCTCCCAGCGGAAACTGTTTTTT.

J is TRBJ2-2 and V is TRBV29-1, with a tentative D call TRBD1 (6 bases). The CDR3 is 18 amino acids. V dropped 4 bases and J dropped 0 bases, with 21 bases sitting between them. The germline gives CDR1 SQVTM, CDR2 ANQGSEA. The CDR3 coding sequence is TGCAGCGTTGCCCTACGCGCCCGGGACATCCCGAACACCGGGGAGCTGTTTTTT. Protein: CSVALRARDIPNTGELFF.